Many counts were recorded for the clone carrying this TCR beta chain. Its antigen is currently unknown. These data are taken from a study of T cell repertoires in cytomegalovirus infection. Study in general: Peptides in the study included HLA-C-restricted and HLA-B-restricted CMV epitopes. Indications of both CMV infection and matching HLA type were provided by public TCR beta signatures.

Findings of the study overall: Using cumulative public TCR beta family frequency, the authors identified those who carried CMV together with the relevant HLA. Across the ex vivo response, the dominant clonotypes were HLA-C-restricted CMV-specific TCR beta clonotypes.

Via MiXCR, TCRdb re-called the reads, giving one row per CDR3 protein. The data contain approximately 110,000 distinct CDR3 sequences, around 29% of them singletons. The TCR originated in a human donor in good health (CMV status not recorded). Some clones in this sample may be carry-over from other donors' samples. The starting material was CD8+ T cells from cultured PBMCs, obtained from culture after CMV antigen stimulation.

The CDR3 here is CASSPLVQGGDTQYF. The CDR3 bases are TGTGCCAGTAGTCCCCTGGTCCAAGGGGGAGATACGCAGTATTTT. This chain links TRBV19 with TRBJ2-3, with TRBD1 as a possible D gene (6 bases). The CDR3 extends over 15 amino acids. Trimming removed 5 bases at V and 5 bases at J, with 17 bases between. From germline, CDR1 is LNHDA and CDR2 SQIVND (reference sequence).